These T cell receptor beta chains were read from a single sample in a study of glioma-infiltrating T cells after dendritic cell vaccination. Method: immunoSEQ multiplex PCR; TCRdb's copy keeps in-frame clones and lacks some. This table has about 73,000 clones, approximately 80% appearing once. Material: blood, obtained before dendritic cell vaccination. Receptors were obtained from a human donor with glioblastoma. Both conserved end residues are part of each CDR3. D genes are given only for firm matches. Size values are once, few and many counts, or a class for expanded clones, and some rows have none.

size: NA
V: TRBV5-1
J: TRBJ1-2
D: TRBD1
CDR3: CASSPGQTLRYGYTF
DNA: TGCGCCAGCAGCCCGGGACAGACACTCAGATATGGCTACACCTTC

size: NA
V: TRBV2
J: TRBJ2-1
D: NA
CDR3: CASSEMGQGYEQFF
DNA: TGTGCCAGCAGTGAAATGGGCCAGGGCTATGAGCAGTTCTTC

size: NA
V: TRBV6-1
J: TRBJ2-7
D: NA
CDR3: CASTRSLLLDEQYF
DNA: TGTGCCAGCACCCGGAGCCTTCTGCTAGACGAGCAGTACTTC

size: NA
V: TRBV25-1
J: TRBJ2-2
D: NA
CDR3: CASSEFNRRNTGELFF
DNA: TGTGCCAGCAGTGAGTTTAACCGGAGGAACACCGGGGAGCTGTTTTTT

size: NA
V: TRBV7-2
J: TRBJ1-2
D: TRBD1
CDR3: CASSPDRGTGYTF
DNA: TGTGCCAGCAGCCCCGACAGGGGTACTGGCTACACCTTC

size: NA
V: TRBV7-2
J: TRBJ2-7
D: TRBD2
CDR3: CASSFYGGATYEQYF
DNA: TGTGCCAGCAGCTTTTACGGGGGGGCCACTTACGAGCAGTACTTC

size: NA
V: TRBV5-1
J: TRBJ2-2
D: TRBD2
CDR3: CASSSGGAPGELFF
DNA: TGCGCCAGCAGCAGCGGGGGGGCCCCGGGGGAGCTGTTTTTT

size: NA
V: TRBV9
J: TRBJ1-2
D: NA
CDR3: CASSPARGNYGYTF
DNA: TGTGCCAGCAGCCCCGCTAGGGGAAACTATGGCTACACCTTC

size: NA
V: TRBV5-1
J: TRBJ2-2
D: NA
CDR3: CASSLSTSREELFF
DNA: TGCGCCAGCAGCTTGTCAACTAGCCGGGAGGAGCTGTTTTTT

size: NA
V: TRBV13
J: TRBJ1-1
D: TRBD1
CDR3: CASSYDRGWNTEAFF
DNA: TGTGCCAGCAGCTACGACAGGGGATGGAACACTGAAGCTTTCTTT

size: once
V: TRBV19
J: TRBJ1-2
D: TRBD1
CDR3: CASSIDPPSGGARYGYTF
DNA: TGTGCCAGTAGTATAGATCCTCCTTCAGGGGGCGCACGCTATGGCTACACCTTC

size: NA
V: TRBV7-9
J: TRBJ2-1
D: TRBD2
CDR3: CASSRLAGSGREQFF
DNA: TGTGCCAGCAGCCGACTAGCGGGAAGCGGGCGGGAGCAGTTCTTC

size: NA
V: TRBV30
J: TRBJ2-3
D: NA
CDR3: CAWTFTDTQYF
DNA: TGTGCCTGGACTTTCACAGATACGCAGTATTTT

size: once
V: TRBV10-1
J: TRBJ2-2
D: NA
CDR3: CASSSSFAGELFF
DNA: TGCGCCAGCAGTAGCTCTTTCGCCGGGGAGCTGTTTTTT

size: NA
V: TRBV28
J: TRBJ2-5
D: TRBD1
CDR3: CASSRQGLETQYF
DNA: TGTGCCAGCAGTCGACAGGGGTTGGAGACCCAGTACTTC

size: NA
V: TRBV13
J: TRBJ1-4
D: NA
CDR3: CASSLYGSGSDEKLFF
DNA: TGTGCCAGCAGCTTATACGGATCGGGGTCGGATGAAAAACTGTTTTTT

size: NA
V: TRBV19
J: TRBJ1-1
D: NA
CDR3: CASSISRRTLNTEAFF
DNA: TGTGCCAGTAGTATTTCCAGACGGACATTGAACACTGAAGCTTTCTTT

size: NA
V: TRBV5-6
J: TRBJ2-3
D: TRBD2
CDR3: CASSKGLAGALF
DNA: TGTGCCAGCAGCAAGGGACTAGCGGGGGCGCTTTTT

size: NA
V: TRBV13
J: TRBJ2-1
D: NA
CDR3: CASSLRGSSYNEQFF
DNA: TGTGCCAGCAGCTTAAGGGGGAGCTCCTACAATGAGCAGTTCTTC

size: NA
V: TRBV6-4
J: TRBJ1-6
D: NA
CDR3: CASSDEQDRPLHF
DNA: TGTGCCAGCAGTGACGAGCAGGACAGACCCCTCCACTTT

size: NA
V: TRBV6-1
J: TRBJ2-3
D: TRBD2
CDR3: CASSQRGGTDTQYF
DNA: TGTGCCAGCAGCCAGCGGGGGGGCACAGATACGCAGTATTTT

size: NA
V: TRBV2
J: TRBJ2-5
D: TRBD2
CDR3: CASESAGTKTETQYF
DNA: TGTGCCAGCGAGAGCGCCGGGACTAAGACGGAGACCCAGTACTTC

size: NA
V: TRBV18
J: TRBJ1-2
D: TRBD1
CDR3: CASSTGQGLDYGYTF
DNA: TGTGCCAGCTCAACAGGACAGGGTTTGGACTATGGCTACACCTTC

size: NA
V: TRBV6-5
J: TRBJ2-5
D: NA
CDR3: CASSLGRGETQYF
DNA: TGTGCCAGCAGCTTGGGTAGGGGAGAGACCCAGTACTTC

size: NA
V: TRBV29-1
J: TRBJ1-1
D: NA
CDR3: CSVDTYVNTEAFF
DNA: TGCAGCGTTGATACTTACGTGAACACTGAAGCTTTCTTT

size: few
V: TRBV5-4
J: TRBJ1-2
D: NA
CDR3: CASSLGGNYGYTF
DNA: TGTGCCAGCAGCTTGGGAGGGAACTATGGCTACACCTTC

size: NA
V: TRBV10-2
J: TRBJ2-2
D: NA
CDR3: CASYHRENTGELFF
DNA: TGCGCCAGCTATCACAGGGAGAACACCGGGGAGCTGTTTTTT

size: NA
V: TRBV19
J: TRBJ1-2
D: NA
CDR3: CASTDPRGGGYGYTF
DNA: TGTGCCAGTACGGACCCCCGGGGGGGCGGCTATGGCTACACCTTC

size: once
V: TRBV5-4
J: TRBJ2-1
D: NA
CDR3: CASSLAGGSFNEQFF
DNA: TGTGCCAGCAGCTTGGCCGGCGGGTCATTCAATGAGCAGTTCTTC

size: NA
V: TRBV6-1
J: TRBJ1-1
D: TRBD1
CDR3: CASSEPGTGLQRAEAFF
DNA: TGTGCCAGCAGTGAACCCGGGACAGGGCTTCAAAGGGCTGAAGCTTTCTTT

size: NA
V: TRBV7-9
J: TRBJ1-3
D: NA
CDR3: CASSLANPGSSGNTIYF
DNA: TGTGCCAGCAGCTTAGCAAATCCCGGGAGCTCTGGAAACACCATATATTTT

size: NA
V: TRBV5-6
J: TRBJ1-1
D: NA
CDR3: CASSFYYRQGGTEAFF
DNA: TGTGCCAGCAGCTTTTATTACAGGCAAGGGGGCACTGAAGCTTTCTTT

size: NA
V: TRBV7-6
J: TRBJ1-3
D: NA
CDR3: CASSLAETDTIYF
DNA: TGTGCCAGCAGCTTAGCTGAAACAGACACCATATATTTT

size: NA
V: TRBV5-8
J: TRBJ2-1
D: NA
CDR3: CASRWNDWVEGGEQFF
DNA: TGTGCCAGCAGGTGGAATGACTGGGTGGAGGGTGGTGAGCAGTTCTTC

size: NA
V: TRBV27
J: TRBJ2-7
D: NA
CDR3: CASSFSTGSEQYF
DNA: TGTGCCAGCAGTTTCTCGACAGGCTCCGAGCAGTACTTC

size: NA
V: TRBV6-1
J: TRBJ2-1
D: TRBD2
CDR3: CASSELMSGGAHEQFF
DNA: TGTGCCAGCAGTGAACTGATGAGCGGGGGGGCCCATGAGCAGTTCTTC

size: NA
V: TRBV6-1
J: TRBJ1-2
D: NA
CDR3: CAGMPGGVGYGYTF
DNA: TGTGCCGGAATGCCCGGCGGGGTAGGCTATGGCTACACCTTC

size: NA
V: TRBV7-2
J: TRBJ2-3
D: TRBD1
CDR3: CASSYNRGDTQYF
DNA: TGTGCCAGCAGCTACAACAGGGGGGATACGCAGTATTTT

size: NA
V: TRBV5-8
J: TRBJ1-3
D: NA
CDR3: CASSYPGAGNTIYF
DNA: TGTGCCAGCAGCTACCCCGGGGCTGGAAACACCATATATTTT

size: NA
V: TRBV14
J: TRBJ2-1
D: TRBD2
CDR3: CASSQGLKREGWFF
DNA: TGTGCCAGCAGCCAAGGATTAAAGCGGGAGGGGTGGTTCTTC

size: NA
V: TRBV5-1
J: TRBJ2-7
D: TRBD1
CDR3: CASSLAWTGYEQYF
DNA: TGCGCCAGCAGCTTGGCCTGGACAGGGTACGAGCAGTACTTC

size: NA
V: TRBV11-2
J: TRBJ1-5
D: TRBD1
CDR3: CASSLTGTDNQPQHF
DNA: TGTGCCAGCAGCTTAACCGGGACAGATAATCAGCCCCAGCATTTT

size: NA
V: TRBV5-1
J: TRBJ1-1
D: NA
CDR3: CASSLEMGSNTEAFF
DNA: TGCGCCAGCAGCTTGGAAATGGGCTCCAACACTGAAGCTTTCTTT

size: NA
V: TRBV29-1
J: TRBJ2-7
D: NA
CDR3: CSVARGSPYEQYF
DNA: TGCAGCGTTGCACGGGGAAGCCCCTACGAGCAGTACTTC

size: NA
V: TRBV28
J: TRBJ2-2
D: NA
CDR3: CASSLGQNTGELFF
DNA: TGTGCCAGCAGTTTGGGACAGAACACCGGGGAGCTGTTTTTT